These 9 T cell receptor beta chains were all obtained from the same sample, sequenced in a study of graft-versus-host responses after intestinal transplantation. Clones were read by immunoSEQ multiplex PCR, and TCRdb kept only the in-frame ones, dropping some. The sample lists about 64,000 clones, roughly 92% occurring once. Material: bone marrow, obtained around 720 days after intestinal transplantation. These receptors came from a human patient who received an intestinal transplant, so some T cells may come from the graft donor.

This chain joins TRBV28 and TRBJ1-2; 9 nucleotides match TRBD1. The CDR3 covers 15 residues. V gave up 6 bases and J gave up 3 bases; unmatched junction bases: 8. Germline V CDR1 and CDR2: MDHEN, SYDVKM. DNA of the CDR3: TGTGCCAGCAGATCGACAGGGGGGATGCACTATGGCTACACCTTC. This translates into CASRSTGGMHYGYTF.

The V and J genes are TRBV11-2 and TRBJ2-7; D gene unclear. The germline gives CDR1 SGHAT, CDR2 FQNNGV. This CDR3 comprises 12 residues. Trimming pared 4 bases from V and 0 bases from J, leaving 4 bases between. For the CDR3, the DNA is TGTGCCAGCAGCTACAGCTCCTACGAGCAGTACTTC. Translated, it gives CASSYSSYEQYF.

This CDR3 is CASSLVPAYGHEQYF. In nucleotides, the CDR3 is TGTGCCAGCAGCTTAGTACCAGCTTATGGACACGAGCAGTACTTC. V and J are TRBV7-6 and TRBJ2-7; D is unresolved. CDR3 length: 15 residues. Looked up from germline, CDR1 is SGHVS and CDR2 is FNYEAQ. V lost 1 base, J lost 5 bases, and 15 bases lay in between. Full variable domain (rest looked up from reference TRBV7-6 and TRBJ2-7): GAGVSQSPRYKVTKRGQDVALRCDPISGHVSLYWYRQALGQGPEFLTYFNYEAQQDKSGLPNDRFSAERPEGSISTLTIQRTEQRDSAMYRCASSLVPAYGHEQYFGPGTRLTVT.

The chain couples TRBV7-6 to TRBJ2-5; TRBD1 or TRBD2 may be the D gene (5 bases each). CDR3 length: 17 residues. CDR1 SGHVS and CDR2 FNYEAQ come from the germline V gene. Between the trimmed V and J ends, which lost 2 bases and 7 bases, there was a span of 23 bases. This chain's CDR3 is CASSLKGDPDKVWTQYF. CDR3 nucleotides: TGTGCCAGCAGCTTAAAAGGGGACCCCGACAAGGTCTGGACCCAGTACTTC. The variable domain in full, with the rest retrieved from reference TRBV7-6 and TRBJ2-5, is GAGVSQSPRYKVTKRGQDVALRCDPISGHVSLYWYRQALGQGPEFLTYFNYEAQQDKSGLPNDRFSAERPEGSISTLTIQRTEQRDSAMYRCASSLKGDPDKVWTQYFGPGTRLLVL.

V and J are TRBV6-1 and TRBJ1-5, with D possibly matching TRBD1 (6 bases). Germline V gives CDR1 MNHNS, CDR2 SASEGT. Trimming cost V 3 bases and J 4 bases, with 16 bases left between them. CDR3 size: 16 residues. CDR3 region: CASSEPGTYENQPQHF. The CDR3 coding sequence is TGTGCCAGCAGTGAGCCCGGGACATATGAAAATCAGCCCCAGCATTTT.

The chain couples TRBV9 to TRBJ1-1; 7 bases line up with TRBD1. Trimming cost V 3 bases and J 3 bases; bases outside gene matches: 5. Per germline, CDR1 SGDLS and CDR2 YYNGEE. The CDR3 consists of 14 residues. Here the CDR3 DNA reads TGTGCCAGCAGCGAGACAGGGTCGGACACTGAAGCTTTCTTT. The encoded protein is CASSETGSDTEAFF.

The chain recombines TRBV5-1 with TRBJ2-7, with TRBD1 matching over 7 bases. Unmatched junction bases numbered 4, after V lost 4 bases and J lost 3 bases. Germline values: CDR1 SGHRS, CDR2 YFSETQ. The CDR3 is made up of 13 amino acids. CDR3 coding DNA: TGCGCCAGCAGCCTGGGACAGAACTACGAGCAGTACTTC. Translated: CASSLGQNYEQYF.

The chain carries TRBV5-4 and TRBJ1-1; maybe TRBD1 (5 bases). Germline CDR1 is SGHNT and CDR2 is YYREEE (reference sequence). Trimming removed 2 bases at V and 5 bases at J, with 16 bases between. The CDR3 is made up of 15 amino acids. For the CDR3, the DNA is TGTGCCAGCAGCTTTGTGACGGGGCGGTGGACTGAAGCTTTCTTT. Translating it yields CASSFVTGRWTEAFF.

The chain uses TRBV11-2 and TRBJ2-3, with 11 nucleotides matching TRBD2. This CDR3 has 19 amino acids. From germline, CDR1 is SGHAT and CDR2 FQNNGV. V was pared by 5 bases and J by 1 base, with 14 bases of the junction left unmatched. The CDR3 protein is CASSKSRTSGGFGTDTQYF. The CDR3 DNA follows: TGTGCCAGCAGCAAAAGCCGAACTAGCGGGGGTTTCGGCACAGATACGCAGTATTTT.